The 12 T cell receptor beta chains listed next were all sequenced from one sample in a study of T cell responses to AZD1222 COVID-19 vaccine. Using immunoSEQ multiplex PCR, the repertoire was profiled, and TCRdb retains in-frame clones only, with some absent. Found here are about 73,000 clones, under 90% of them singletons; the top ten hold about 1.3%. This specimen was peripheral blood, taken 28 days after the second AZD1222 dose. These receptors were taken from an adult who received the AZD1222 COVID-19 vaccine.

This chain connects TRBV30 to TRBJ1-2, with D hard to call. V gave up 1 base and J gave up 4 bases, with 10 bases separating them. Looked up from germline, CDR1 is GTSNPN and CDR2 is SVGIG (reference sequence). This CDR3 is built from 13 residues. The DNA of the CDR3 is TGTGCCTGGAGTGAGGGCCGATCCTATGGCTACACCTTC. Amino acid sequence: CAWSEGRSYGYTF. The complete variable domain, with remaining parts taken from reference TRBV30 and TRBJ1-2, reads SQTIHQWPATLVQPVGSPLSLECTVEGTSNPNLYWYRQAAGRGLQLLFYSVGIGQISSEVPQNLSASRPQDRQFILSSKKLLLSDSGFYLCAWSEGRSYGYTFGSGTRLTVV.

The rearrangement joins TRBV2 to TRBJ2-7, with a tentative D call TRBD1 (7 bases). CDR3 length: 12 amino acids. Trimming removed 4 bases from V and 7 bases from J, with 11 bases in between. The V gene's germline CDR1 is SNHLY and CDR2 FYNNEI. CDR3 DNA: TGTGCCAGCAGTGGGGCAGGGGGGGAGCAGTACTTC. Translation gives CASSGAGGEQYF.

V usage is TRBV6-4 and J usage is TRBJ2-1, with D uncertain. CDR1 is MRHNA and CDR2 is SNTAGT in the germline V gene. Trimming took 1 base from V and 5 from J, leaving 6 bases between them. The CDR3 is 13 amino acids. The CDR3 spells CASSDWRDNEQFF. In DNA form, the CDR3 reads TGTGCCAGCAGTGACTGGAGAGACAATGAGCAGTTCTTC.

In its sample, this clone was seen once. J is TRBJ1-1 and V is TRBV27; 10 nucleotides agree with TRBD1. Trimming at V came to 6 bases and at J to 11 bases, leaving 18 bases not matched to a gene. Germline V lookup: CDR1 MNHEY, CDR2 SMNVEV (reference sequence). The CDR3 runs to 16 residues. The CDR3 nucleotides read TGTGCCAGCAGATCCCCGGGACAGGGGACAAAGGCGCGGGCTTTCTTT. This sequence encodes CASRSPGQGTKARAFF.

This clone appeared a few times. The chain joins TRBV5-6 to TRBJ2-7; 9 bases fit TRBD1. Trimming removed 6 bases from V and 5 bases from J; junction bases left unmatched: 6. Germline CDR1 is SGHDT and CDR2 is YYEEEE. There are 13 residues in the CDR3. The CDR3 nucleotides read TGTGCCAGCAACATACAGGGGGCTAACGAGCAGTACTTC. It translates to CASNIQGANEQYF.

A single count supports this clone. The chain recombines TRBV12-3 or TRBV12-4 with TRBJ1-1; no clear D gene. The CDR3 has 11 amino acids. V was pared by 2 bases and J by 7 bases, with 5 bases between. CDR3 loop: CASSLTGEAFF. The DNA for the CDR3 is TGTGCCAGCAGTTTAACGGGTGAAGCTTTCTTT.

The chain uses TRBV7-9 and TRBJ2-4; maybe TRBD1 (6 bases). CDR3 size: 13 residues. V lost 6 bases and J lost 6, with 12 bases in between. Germline V gene lookup returns CDR1 SEHNR and CDR2 FQNEAQ (reference sequence). CDR3 DNA sequence: TGTGCCAGCAGTCCCGGACAGTCAAACATTCAGTACTTC. Translating gives CASSPGQSNIQYF.

As regards this clone: No DNA is shown, since the ends of the CDR3 on it are uncertain; the CDR3 is the one TCRdb lists. The J gene is TRBJ2-3, the V gene TRBV27; TRBD2 reflects the table's D call only, with no check against the DNA. The CDR3 spans 14 amino acids, including both terminal residues. Germline CDR1 MNHEY, CDR2 SMNVEV (reference sequence). CDR3 protein: CASSSSGGPNTQYF.

V gene TRBV7-9 combines with J gene TRBJ1-1, with a possible D match to TRBD1 (6 bases). The ends were cut back, 0 bases at V and 6 bases at J, with 8 bases in the middle. CDR3 length: 13 amino acids. Germline-derived CDR1 and CDR2 are SEHNR and FQNEAQ (reference sequence). The CDR3 nucleotides read TGTGCCAGCAGCTTAGCCAGGGGCGCTGAAGCTTTCTTT. This gives the protein CASSLARGAEAFF. Drawing the rest from reference TRBV7-9 and TRBJ1-1, the complete variable domain is DTGVSQNPRHKITKRGQNVTFRCDPISEHNRLYWYRQTLGQGPEFLTYFQNEAQLEKSRLLSDRFSAERPKGSFSTLEIQRTEQGDSAMYLCASSLARGAEAFFGQGTRLTVV.

This chain links TRBV27 with TRBJ2-3, with 14 bases that match TRBD2. V was pared by 4 bases and J by 5 bases, with 8 bases of the junction left unmatched. This CDR3 is 17 amino acids long. From germline, CDR1 is MNHEY and CDR2 SMNVEV (reference sequence). CDR3 in amino acids: CASSSRLAGGPGDTQYF. The CDR3 DNA sequence: TGTGCCAGCAGTTCGCGACTAGCGGGGGGGCCGGGAGATACGCAGTATTTT.

The V gene is TRBV3-1 (or the pseudogene TRBV3-2), the J gene TRBJ1-2, with no clear D. Germline loops: CDR1 LGHDT, CDR2 YNNKEL (reference sequence). This CDR3 has 13 amino acids. V lost 0 bases to trimming and J lost 8 bases, with 10 bases between them. In DNA form, the CDR3 reads TGTGCCAGCAGCCAAGATGGGGTGCGAGGCTACACCTTC. Protein sequence: CASSQDGVRGYTF.

V gene TRBV18 combines with J gene TRBJ2-2; 7 bases map to TRBD1. Trimming removed 6 bases from V and 4 bases from J; junction bases left unmatched: 8. The CDR3 loop spans 15 amino acids. Germline V gene sequence: CDR1 KGHSH, CDR2 LQKENI. DNA of the CDR3: TGTGCCAGCTCTCTTAGACAGGGCTTCACCGGGGAGCTGTTTTTT. Translated: CASSLRQGFTGELFF.